What follows describes a single T cell receptor beta chain. Its matching antigen is unknown. The data were obtained in a study of monozygotic twins with inflammatory bowel disease. Eight distinct reactions (per sample) were used to make the cDNA. With about 15 and 9 cycles respectively, two nested PCRs were carried out on TCRalpha and TCRbeta cDNA. TCRdb reprocessed the 5' RACE reads, keeping one entry per CDR3 protein, no DNA. This sample's table has about 300,000 distinct CDR3 sequences. Study-wide results and limits: Compared with healthy co-twins, IBD patients showed reduced TCRbeta repertoire diversity by inverse Simpson.

The CDR3 sequence is 14 residues long. Germline CDR1 is DFQATT and CDR2 is SNEGSKA (reference sequence). This sequence joins TRBV20-1 and TRBJ2-7. The TCR was taken from a human donor with ulcerative colitis or Crohn's disease, or a healthy co-twin of an affected twin (not recorded which). Sequenced sample: blood. CDR3 sequence reads: CSARGPSSPYEQYF.